This T cell receptor beta chain derives from a study of PD-L1 blockade in urothelial cancer. Overall study: Male patients with bladder-origin urothelial cancer numbered about nine tenths of the roughly 30. At 3 weeks after treatment start (second dose) and again at 6 weeks, blood was analyzed.

The junction had 10 bases not matched to a gene; V was cut back by 7 bases and J by 4 bases. This CDR3 has 17 residues. Germline V gives CDR1 MNHEY, CDR2 SMNVEV (reference sequence). Indicated time point: pretreatment peripheral blood. Profiling relied on immunoSEQ multiplex PCR, and the TCRdb table lists in-frame clones only, not all of them. The sample comprises 40,000 to 55,000 clones, about 88% of which are singletons, and 25% rests with the top ten. The TCR originated in a donor at least 40 years old with urothelial cancer. This sequence joins TRBV27 and TRBJ2-2; 12 positions agree with TRBD2. The material was PBMCs, obtained around atezolizumab (anti-PD-L1) treatment. CDR3 bases: TGTGCCAGCACGCGACTAGCGGGAGCCTGGTCCACCGGGGAGCTGTTTTTT. It translates to CASTRLAGAWSTGELFF.